A single sample is the source of the 28 T cell receptor beta chains below, sequenced in a study of blood T cell repertoires in COVID-19. TCRdb's copy holds only in-frame clones and misses some; the assay was immunoSEQ multiplex PCR. The repertoire consists of 60,000 or so clones, with roughly 71% occurring once and the leading ten covering roughly 27%. The sequenced material came from peripheral blood. The origin of the receptors is a woman aged 80 or older with acute or convalescent COVID-19.

This clone was detected many times. The chain uses TRBV9 and TRBJ2-1; possibly TRBD2 for D (6 bases). Germline V gene sequence: CDR1 SGDLS, CDR2 YYNGEE. Trimming took 2 bases from V and 9 from J, leaving 12 bases between them. The CDR3 runs 13 residues. The CDR3 reads CASSVTGVGEQFF. The CDR3 DNA is TGTGCCAGCAGCGTCACGGGAGTGGGTGAGCAGTTCTTC.

J is TRBJ2-7 and V is TRBV28; D is perhaps TRBD1 (6 bases). The CDR3 spans 14 residues. Trimming stripped 6 bases from V and 4 bases from J, with 16 bases between. Looked up from germline, CDR1 is MDHEN and CDR2 is SYDVKM. CDR3 DNA sequence: TGTGCCAGCAGCCCTCCACAGGGTCGGTACGAGCAGTACTTC. Translation: CASSPPQGRYEQYF.

This clone has a handful of counts. The chain is built from TRBV5-5 and TRBJ2-1, with D maybe TRBD2 (5 bases). With 0 bases removed from V and 7 bases from J, the gap between germline ends came to 14 bases. The CDR3 extends over 15 amino acids. The germline V gene has CDR1 SGHKS and CDR2 YYEKEE (reference sequence). In DNA, the CDR3 is TGTGCCAGCAGCTTGGTTCGGGGAGAGTGGAATGAGCAGTTCTTC. Its translation is CASSLVRGEWNEQFF. Combining the CDR3 with reference TRBV5-5 and TRBJ2-1 gives the whole variable domain DAGVTQSPTHLIKTRGQQVTLRCSPISGHKSVSWYQQVLGQGPQFIFQYYEKEERGRGNFPDRFSARQFPNYSSELNVNALLLGDSALYLCASSLVRGEWNEQFFGPGTRLTVL.

The chain couples TRBV6-5 to TRBJ2-1; 9 bases map to TRBD1. Germline CDR1 is MNHEY and CDR2 is SVGAGI. The CDR3 is 15 residues long. The junction had 15 bases not matched to a gene; V was cut back by 5 bases and J by 13 bases. The chain's CDR3 is CASSPPRVGQGFQFF. The CDR3, as DNA: TGTGCCAGCAGTCCGCCCAGGGTGGGACAGGGATTTCAGTTCTTC.

This clone occurred a few times. V and J are TRBV6-6 and TRBJ2-2; 8 bases map to TRBD1. CDR1 is MNHNY and CDR2 is SVGAGI in the germline V gene (reference sequence). The CDR3 sequence is 15 residues long. V was clipped by 10 bases and J by 2 bases; unmatched bases: 9. CDR3 protein: CATSKTGANTGELFF. The CDR3 coding sequence is TGTGCCACCTCGAAGACAGGGGCAAACACCGGGGAGCTGTTTTTT.

This chain connects TRBV5-1 to TRBJ2-7; 8 nucleotides align to TRBD2. V shed 3 bases, J shed 2 bases, and the junction held 1 base outside the gene matches. In germline, CDR1 is SGHRS, CDR2 YFSETQ. The CDR3 has 13 residues. In DNA, the CDR3 is TGCGCCAGCAGCTCGGGACTAGCCTACGAGCAGTACTTC. Its protein is CASSSGLAYEQYF.

This CDR3 reads CASEARGSIQYF. The CDR3 region has the DNA TGTGCCAGCGAGGCCAGAGGGAGCATTCAGTACTTC. The chain carries TRBV11-2 and TRBJ2-4, with a possible D match to TRBD2 (5 bases). The ends were cut back, 8 bases at V and 9 bases at J, with 14 bases in the middle. The CDR3 has 12 amino acids. CDR1 is SGHAT, CDR2 FQNNGV, per germline.

V and J are TRBV10-3 and TRBJ2-1; perhaps TRBD1 as D (5 bases). The V and J ends lost 5 bases and 7 bases respectively, with 9 bases between them. Looked up from germline, CDR1 is ENHRY and CDR2 is SYGVKD. The CDR3 length is 12 residues. This CDR3 is CAISPRGNEQFF. As DNA, the CDR3 is TGTGCCATCAGTCCAAGGGGTAATGAGCAGTTCTTC.

DNA for the CDR3: TGCGCCAGCAGCCAAGATGACAGCATAGCGGGAGCGGGGGAGACCCAGTACTTC. It is translated as CASSQDDSIAGAGETQYF. This chain connects TRBV4-1 to TRBJ2-5; TRBD2 matches 9 bases. CDR3 length equals 18 residues. J was trimmed by 5 bases and V by 0 bases; bases with no gene match: 13. CDR1 is MGHRA, CDR2 YSYEKL, per germline.

This sequence joins TRBV7-6 and TRBJ2-5, with 9 positions matching TRBD2. Germline-derived CDR1 and CDR2 are SGHVS and FNYEAQ. J gave up 5 bases and V 1 base, and 8 bases lay outside the gene matches. The CDR3 spans 16 residues. DNA of the CDR3: TGTGCCAGCAGCTTAGGTGGAGCGGGAGGCGGGGAGACCCAGTACTTC. Its translation is CASSLGGAGGGETQYF.

This clone was seen a handful of times. The rearrangement joins TRBV5-3 to TRBJ2-3; TRBD2 matches 12 bases. TRBV5-3 has ORF status, its function being uncertain. The CDR3 is 17 residues long. The junction had 9 bases not matched to a gene; V was cut back by 2 bases and J by 5 bases. CDR3 coding DNA: TGTGCCAGAAGCTTCGGGCCTAGCGGGAGGGCCGGAGATACGCAGTATTTT. Translation gives CARSFGPSGRAGDTQYF.

This clone came up once. The CDR3 bases are TGCGCCAGCAGCCAAGGACGTAGGGGTGAGCAGTTCTTC. Translating gives CASSQGRRGEQFF. The chain has TRBV4-3 and TRBJ2-1, with a weak D call TRBD1 (5 bases). V was cut by 1 base and J by 9 bases, with 10 bases left in between. This CDR3 contains 13 residues. Germline loops: CDR1 LGHNA, CDR2 YSLEER.

This clone appeared a few times. J is TRBJ1-2 and V is TRBV10-3, with 10 bases fitting TRBD1. The CDR3 totals 14 residues. V was pared by 2 bases and J by 8 bases, with 5 bases of the junction left unmatched. The germline CDR1 and CDR2 sequences are ENHRY and SYGVKD. The CDR3 DNA follows: TGTGCCATCAGTGAGAAAAGGGACAGGGGAGGCTACACCTTC. Translation: CAISEKRDRGGYTF.

CDR3 loop: CASTWSGSNTGELFF. The CDR3 nucleotides read TGTGCCAGCACCTGGAGCGGGTCGAACACCGGGGAGCTGTTTTTT. The rearrangement links TRBV2 to TRBJ2-2; weak D call: TRBD2 (6 bases). The CDR3 extends over 15 amino acids. The ends were cut back, 7 bases at V and 0 bases at J, with 12 bases in the middle. Germline CDR1 and CDR2: SNHLY and FYNNEI.

J is TRBJ1-5 and V is TRBV21-1; the DNA was not used to check the table's D call, TRBD1. TRBV21-1 is deemed a pseudogene. The CDR3 totals 16 residues. The CDR3 sequence is CASSKNGTVQNQPQHF. CDR3 nucleotide sequence: TGTGCCAGCAGCAAAAATGGGACAGTCCAAAATCAGCCCCAGCATTTT.

V usage is TRBV19 and J usage is TRBJ2-3; 11 bases are shared with TRBD2. The CDR3 consists of 16 residues. Germline V gene sequence: CDR1 LNHDA, CDR2 SQIVND (reference sequence). Losses at the gene ends were 7 bases for V and 4 bases for J; bases not matched to a gene: 10. CDR3 residues: CASTMGLAGGADTQYF. The CDR3 DNA is TGTGCCAGTACCATGGGTCTAGCGGGAGGTGCAGATACGCAGTATTTT.

This clone has more than one count but fewer than ten. The chain links TRBV7-2 to TRBJ2-1, with TRBD2 identical over 7 bases. The CDR3 runs to 19 residues. Germline V gene data show CDR1 as SGHTA and CDR2 as FQGNSA. After removal of 1 base from V and 5 bases from J, the junction contained 17 bases not matched to a gene. As DNA, the CDR3 is TGTGCCAGCAGCTTAGGTGCGAGGGCGGGAGCAATGAGACACAATGAGCAGTTCTTC. Its translation is CASSLGARAGAMRHNEQFF.

For the CDR3, the DNA is TGTGCTAGTGGTTTGGTAGGGACAGGGGTTAGCAATCAGCCCCAGCATTTT. Protein sequence: CASGLVGTGVSNQPQHF. The chain recombines TRBV12-5 with TRBJ1-5; TRBD1 matches at 10 bases. The CDR3 contains 17 residues. In germline, CDR1 is LGHNT, CDR2 FRNRAP. J lost 0 bases, V lost 0 bases, and 2 bases had no gene match.

The chain has TRBV7-2 and TRBJ2-3; no clear D. Trimming pared 2 bases from V and 2 bases from J, leaving 5 bases between. There are 13 residues in the CDR3. Germline CDR1 and CDR2: SGHTA and FQGNSA. For the CDR3, the DNA is TGTGCCAGCAGCTTACCAGTCACAGATACGCAGTATTTT. It translates to CASSLPVTDTQYF.

This clone was observed a few times. The gene calls are TRBV19 and TRBJ1-4, with D perhaps TRBD1 (6 bases). V was shortened by 2 bases and J by 6 bases, with 13 bases between the two germline ends. There are 15 residues in the CDR3. Germline V gene lookup returns CDR1 LNHDA and CDR2 SQIVND (reference sequence). The CDR3: CASSILDSLDEKLFF. The DNA for the CDR3 is TGTGCCAGTAGTATACTGGACAGCCTAGATGAAAAACTGTTTTTT.

The rearrangement joins TRBV6-2 or TRBV6-3 to TRBJ2-7; no clear D. V was clipped by 6 bases and J by 0 bases, with 12 bases between them. This CDR3 region has 14 residues. Germline-derived CDR1 and CDR2 are MNHEY and SVGEGT. The CDR3 is CASSKSVSSYEQYF. As DNA, the CDR3 is TGTGCCAGCAGCAAAAGCGTAAGCTCCTACGAGCAGTACTTC.

The chain recombines TRBV18 with TRBJ2-6; D call uncertain. The CDR3 has 15 residues. Germline V gene data show CDR1 as KGHSH and CDR2 as LQKENI. Trimming left V 5 bases short and J 4 bases short, with 12 bases between. Here the CDR3 reads CASSSSRSGANVLTF. CDR3 coding DNA: TGTGCCAGCTCATCTTCTAGGTCCGGGGCCAACGTCCTGACTTTC.

The chain links TRBV5-1 to TRBJ1-2, with D maybe TRBD1 (5 bases). This CDR3 comprises 15 residues. Trimming cost V 0 bases and J 4 bases, with 13 bases left between them. Germline V gene lookup returns CDR1 SGHRS and CDR2 YFSETQ. CDR3 in DNA: TGCGCCAGCAGCTTGGTAGGGGAATCCACCTATGGCTACACCTTC. Protein: CASSLVGESTYGYTF.

V usage is TRBV2 and J usage is TRBJ1-2; possibly TRBD1 for D (5 bases). Trimming cost V 3 bases and J 8 bases, with 13 bases left between them. This CDR3 spans 13 amino acids. Germline V lookup: CDR1 SNHLY, CDR2 FYNNEI. CDR3 nucleotide sequence: TGTGCCAGCAGTGATTTGACAGTAAACGGCTACACCTTC. This sequence encodes CASSDLTVNGYTF.

The rearrangement joins TRBV19 to TRBJ2-1; TRBD1 matches at 7 bases. In germline, CDR1 is LNHDA, CDR2 SQIVND (reference sequence). This CDR3 comprises 13 residues. V lost 6 bases to trimming and J lost 9 bases; unmatched junction nucleotides: 8. The CDR3 loop is CASSTDRVSEQFF. The CDR3 nucleotides are TGTGCCAGTAGCACAGACAGGGTCAGTGAGCAGTTCTTC.

J is TRBJ1-2 and V is TRBV9; 9 positions agree with TRBD1. CDR3 length: 15 amino acids. V shed 3 bases and J 6 bases; nucleotides not matched to a gene: 9. Per the germline V gene, CDR1 is SGDLS and CDR2 is YYNGEE. The CDR3 reads CASSALGQGGHGYTF. The CDR3 nucleotides are TGTGCCAGCAGCGCGCTGGGACAGGGAGGACATGGCTACACCTTC.

This clone showed up just once. V gene TRBV29-1 combines with J gene TRBJ2-3; tentative D call: TRBD1 (5 bases). The CDR3 is 14 residues long. Looked up from germline, CDR1 is SQVTM and CDR2 is ANQGSEA. V was pared by 8 bases and J by 2 bases, with 17 bases between. The CDR3 DNA sequence: TGCAGCACTGACGACCGACAGTCCACAGATACGCAGTATTTT. It yields the protein CSTDDRQSTDTQYF.

The chain has TRBV6-5 and TRBJ1-6; TRBD1 agrees at 8 bases. Germline CDR1 MNHEY, CDR2 SVGAGI. The CDR3 loop spans 15 amino acids. V dropped 6 bases and J dropped 7; count of bases not matched to a gene: 8. As DNA, the CDR3 is TGTGCCAGCAGAAACCCCGGGACAGGAAATTCACCCCTCCACTTT. Translation gives CASRNPGTGNSPLHF.